This T cell receptor (beta chain) was found in a study of long-term antiretroviral therapy in people with HIV. Points from the study as a whole: Once patients were on ART, diversity went higher but still fell short of transplant donor controls. Pre-ART clonal expansions dominated every time point's repertoire. HIV repertoires spanned narrower CDR3 length ranges than controls.

Every donor contributed at least one pre-ART and at least two post-ART PBMC samples. Sequencing relied on immunoSEQ assay v3.0, run at survey level. Assay: immunoSEQ multiplex PCR; the TCRdb copy retains only in-frame clones and omits some. The table records over 15,000 clones, approximately 91% of them present only once. Worth noting for this clone: Antigen unknown.

This clonotype was sampled from a woman aged 40 to 50 with HIV. Sequenced here: unsorted PBMCs, sampled 0.6 years after starting antiretroviral therapy.

CDR3 protein: CASSLTKSAGTESQPQHF. For the CDR3, the DNA is TGTGCCAGCAGCTTAACGAAATCAGCCGGGACAGAGTCTCAGCCCCAGCATTTT. The chain employs TRBV7-3 and TRBJ1-5, with TRBD1 matching over 7 bases. This CDR3 has 18 amino acids. CDR1 SGHTA and CDR2 FQGTGA come from the germline V gene. V was pared by 0 bases and J by 6 bases, with 14 bases of the junction left unmatched. Complete variable domain (other parts from reference TRBV7-3 and TRBJ1-5): GAGVSQTPSNKVTEKGKYVELRCDPISGHTALYWYRQSLGQGPEFLIYFQGTGAADDSGLPNDRFFAVRPEGSVSTLKIQRTERGDSAVYLCASSLTKSAGTESQPQHFGDGTRLSIL.